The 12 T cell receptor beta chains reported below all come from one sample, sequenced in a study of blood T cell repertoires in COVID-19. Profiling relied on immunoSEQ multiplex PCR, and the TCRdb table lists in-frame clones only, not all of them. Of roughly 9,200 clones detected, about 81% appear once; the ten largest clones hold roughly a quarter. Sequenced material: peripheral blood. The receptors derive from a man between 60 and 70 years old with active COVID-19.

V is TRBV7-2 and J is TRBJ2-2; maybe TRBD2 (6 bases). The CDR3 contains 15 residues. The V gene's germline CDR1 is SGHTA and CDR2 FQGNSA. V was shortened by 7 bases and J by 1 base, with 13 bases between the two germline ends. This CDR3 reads CASTPMGGNTGELFF. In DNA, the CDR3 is TGTGCCAGCACCCCGATGGGAGGGAACACCGGGGAGCTGTTTTTT.

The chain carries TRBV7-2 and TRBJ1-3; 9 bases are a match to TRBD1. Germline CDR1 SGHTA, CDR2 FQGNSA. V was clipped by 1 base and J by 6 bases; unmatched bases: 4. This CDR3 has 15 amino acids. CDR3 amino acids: CASSLVGQGSNTIYF. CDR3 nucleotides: TGTGCCAGCAGCTTAGTGGGACAGGGATCAAACACCATATATTTT.

The CDR3 protein is CASSFGQGGEKLFF. For the CDR3, the DNA is TGTGCCAGCAGCTTCGGCCAGGGGGGTGAAAAACTGTTTTTT. V and J are TRBV13 and TRBJ1-4; 7 bases line up with TRBD1. Germline V CDR1 and CDR2: PRHDT, FYEKMQ (reference sequence). The ends lost 3 bases at V and 7 bases at J; junction bases unmatched: 5. This CDR3 is built from 14 residues.

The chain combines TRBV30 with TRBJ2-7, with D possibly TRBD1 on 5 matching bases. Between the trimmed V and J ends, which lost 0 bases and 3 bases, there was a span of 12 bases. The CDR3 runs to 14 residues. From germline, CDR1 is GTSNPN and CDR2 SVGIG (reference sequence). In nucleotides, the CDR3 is TGTGCCTGGAGTGTTGGTGGTCAGGGCTACGAGCAGTACTTC. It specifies CAWSVGGQGYEQYF.

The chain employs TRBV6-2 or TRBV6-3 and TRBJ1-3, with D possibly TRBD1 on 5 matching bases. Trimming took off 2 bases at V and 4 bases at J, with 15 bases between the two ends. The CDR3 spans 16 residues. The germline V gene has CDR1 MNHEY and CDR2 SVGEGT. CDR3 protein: CASSYRRGESGNTIYF. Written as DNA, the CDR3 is TGTGCCAGCAGTTACCGGAGGGGAGAATCCGGAAACACCATATATTTT.

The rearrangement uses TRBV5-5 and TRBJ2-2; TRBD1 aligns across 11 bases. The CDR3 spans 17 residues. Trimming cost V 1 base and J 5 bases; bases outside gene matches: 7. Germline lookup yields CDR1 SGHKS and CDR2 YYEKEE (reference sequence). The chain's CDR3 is CASSLQGQGALTGELFF. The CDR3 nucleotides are TGTGCCAGCAGCTTGCAAGGACAGGGGGCTTTGACCGGGGAGCTGTTTTTT.

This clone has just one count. CDR3 sequence (DNA): TGTGCCAGCAGCGCCCTATCGACAGGGGGTAATCAGCCCCAGCATTTT. As protein: CASSALSTGGNQPQHF. The gene calls are TRBV2 and TRBJ1-5, with 9 bases matching TRBD1. Germline V gene data show CDR1 as SNHLY and CDR2 as FYNNEI. J gave up 4 bases and V 6 bases, and 10 bases lay outside the gene matches. This CDR3 contains 16 residues.

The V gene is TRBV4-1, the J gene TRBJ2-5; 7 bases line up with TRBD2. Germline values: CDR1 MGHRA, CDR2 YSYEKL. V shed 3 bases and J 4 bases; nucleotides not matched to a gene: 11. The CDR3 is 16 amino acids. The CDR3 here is CASSQGGSRPGETQYF. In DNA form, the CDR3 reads TGCGCCAGCAGCCAGGGGGGGTCTAGGCCGGGAGAGACCCAGTACTTC.

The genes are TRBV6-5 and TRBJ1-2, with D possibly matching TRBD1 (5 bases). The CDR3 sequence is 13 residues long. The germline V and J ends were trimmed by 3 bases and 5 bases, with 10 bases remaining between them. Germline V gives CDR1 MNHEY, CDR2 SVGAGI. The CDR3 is CASSYTQGYGYTF. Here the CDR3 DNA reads TGTGCCAGCAGTTATACGCAGGGATATGGCTACACCTTC.

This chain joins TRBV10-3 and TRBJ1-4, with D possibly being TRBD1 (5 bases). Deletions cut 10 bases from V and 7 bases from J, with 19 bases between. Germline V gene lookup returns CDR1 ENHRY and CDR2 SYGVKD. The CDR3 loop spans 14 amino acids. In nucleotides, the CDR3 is TGTGCCACCCAGGAAAATACGGGGGGTGAAAAACTGTTTTTT. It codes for CATQENTGGEKLFF.

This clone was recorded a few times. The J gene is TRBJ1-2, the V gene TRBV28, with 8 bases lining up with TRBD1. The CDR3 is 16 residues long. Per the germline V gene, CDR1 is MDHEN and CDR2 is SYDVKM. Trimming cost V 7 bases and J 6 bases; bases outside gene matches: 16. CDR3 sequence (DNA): TGTGCCAGCAAACGACAGGGGTTCGGTTCAATCGATGGCTACACCTTC. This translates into CASKRQGFGSIDGYTF.

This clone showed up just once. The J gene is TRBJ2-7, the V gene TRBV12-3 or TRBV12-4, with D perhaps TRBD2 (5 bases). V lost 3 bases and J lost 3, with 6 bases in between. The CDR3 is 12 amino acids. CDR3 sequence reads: CASSFEGYEQYF. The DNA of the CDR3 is TGTGCCAGCAGTTTCGAGGGCTACGAGCAGTACTTC.